The entry that follows covers one T cell receptor (beta chain) sequence. Per the original data handling: Reference gene primer amplification gave nucleated cell count estimates. TCRdb keeps only in-frame clones here, not all; method: immunoSEQ multiplex PCR. That table gives V, J and clone size, and the DNA gave D and trimming. The sample includes about 200,000 clones, about 88% of them seen just once. CDR1 and CDR2 from the germline V gene are SGHVS and FQNEAQ. This CDR3 spans 15 amino acids. Trimming at V came to 2 bases and at J to 2 bases, leaving 5 bases not matched to a gene. This sample is part of a study of blood T cell repertoires in COVID-19. Patients from Seattle were sampled longitudinally, starting during active infection.

V usage is TRBV7-8 and J usage is TRBJ2-5; TRBD1 agrees at 7 bases. Sequenced: peripheral blood. The clonotype was recovered from a man aged 50-60 years with COVID-19, enrolled during active disease. As DNA, the CDR3 is TGTGCCAGCAGCTTAATAGGGGACAGACAAGAGACCCAGTACTTC. Amino acids: CASSLIGDRQETQYF.